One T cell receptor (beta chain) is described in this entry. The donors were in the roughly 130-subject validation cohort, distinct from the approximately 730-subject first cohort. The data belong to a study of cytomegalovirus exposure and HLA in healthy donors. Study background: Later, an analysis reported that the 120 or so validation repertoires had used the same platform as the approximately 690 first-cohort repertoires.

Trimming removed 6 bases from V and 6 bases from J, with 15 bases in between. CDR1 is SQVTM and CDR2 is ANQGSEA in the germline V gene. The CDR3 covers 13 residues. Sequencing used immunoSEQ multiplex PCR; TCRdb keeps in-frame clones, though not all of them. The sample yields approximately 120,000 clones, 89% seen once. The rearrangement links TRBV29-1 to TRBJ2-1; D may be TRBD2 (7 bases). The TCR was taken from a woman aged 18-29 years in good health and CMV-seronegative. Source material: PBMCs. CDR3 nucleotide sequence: TGCAGCGTCGGGGGGACATTTTCCAATGAGCAGTTCTTC. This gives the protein CSVGGTFSNEQFF.